The 6 T cell receptor beta chains below come from one sample, sequenced in a study of vaccination effects on CD4 cells after COVID-19. Produced via immunoSEQ multiplex PCR; TCRdb's table is partial and in-frame only. Among about 73,000 clones listed, 60% to 75% were seen once. Before any sequencing was done, the ViraFEST assay used viral peptide pools to expand antigen-specific CD4+ T cells. Subsequent to a culture period of under twelve days, CD4+ T cells were isolated. None of the vaccinated had previously contracted SARS-CoV-2, and their nucleocapsid antibodies tested negative. No antigen has been assigned to these receptors. The source material was CD4+ T cells from PBMCs cultured with HCoV-NL63 spike peptides, sampled before COVID-19 vaccination. The receptors stem from a human donor who received a COVID-19 vaccine.

The chain carries TRBV25-1 and TRBJ1-2; tentative D call: TRBD1 (5 bases). CDR1 MGHDK and CDR2 SYGVNS come from the germline V gene. The CDR3 extends over 13 amino acids. Trimming removed 3 bases from V and 4 bases from J, with 9 bases in between. The CDR3 nucleotides read TGTGCCAGCAGTGACGGAGACAGCTATGGCTACACCTTC. Its translation: CASSDGDSYGYTF.

The chain carries TRBV18 and TRBJ2-2; 7 positions match TRBD1. This CDR3 has 16 residues. The germline CDR1 and CDR2 sequences are KGHSH and LQKENI. V trimming: 2 bases; J trimming: 4 bases; junction bases outside the gene matches: 7. The CDR3 reads CASSPSGQAVTGELFF. As DNA, the CDR3 is TGTGCCAGCTCACCAAGCGGACAGGCGGTCACCGGGGAGCTGTTTTTT. Using reference TRBV18 and TRBJ2-2 for the parts outside the CDR3, the full variable domain is NAGVMQNPRHLVRRRGQEARLRCSPMKGHSHVYWYRQLPEEGLKFMVYLQKENIIDESGMPKERFSAEFPKEGPSILRIQQVVRGDSAAYFCASSPSGQAVTGELFFGEGSRLTVL.

The chain uses TRBV6-5 and TRBJ2-1; the match to TRBD2 covers 7 bases. The CDR3 runs to 15 residues. Germline V CDR1 and CDR2: MNHEY, SVGAGI. Trimming removed 6 bases from V and 4 bases from J; junction bases left unmatched: 9. CDR3 coding DNA: TGTGCCAGCAGACCCCCTGGCGGGGGTTACAATGAGCAGTTCTTC. This sequence encodes CASRPPGGGYNEQFF.

The V gene is TRBV19, the J gene TRBJ1-1, with D tentatively TRBD1 (6 bases). Germline-derived CDR1 and CDR2 are LNHDA and SQIVND (reference sequence). The CDR3 consists of 15 residues. V shed 4 bases and J shed 6 bases, with 18 bases lying between them. The CDR3, as DNA: TGTGCCAGTAGTAACCCTTATCGAGACAGGCCTGAAGCTTTCTTT. This codes for CASSNPYRDRPEAFF.

This clone occurred many times. The J gene is TRBJ2-1, the V gene TRBV19; a possible D gene is TRBD2 (6 bases). Trimming cost V 5 bases and J 7 bases, with 15 bases left between them. The CDR3 runs to 14 residues. The germline CDR1 and CDR2 sequences are LNHDA and SQIVND (reference sequence). The CDR3 coding sequence is TGTGCCAGTAGTGTGGACGGAGGGTATAATGAGCAGTTCTTC. It is translated as CASSVDGGYNEQFF.

This chain connects TRBV9 to TRBJ1-2; D possibly corresponds to TRBD1 (5 bases). Trimming left V 2 bases short and J 6 bases short, with 14 bases between. CDR1 and CDR2 (germline): SGDLS, YYNGEE. CDR3 length equals 14 residues. CDR3 coding DNA: TGTGCCAGCAGCGTTTCGGGGCGTCGGGATGGCTACACCTTC. It yields the protein CASSVSGRRDGYTF.